This T cell receptor beta chain was recorded in a study of cytomegalovirus exposure and HLA in healthy donors. Study-level findings and limits: About 87% or about 30% of the time was how often most TCR beta V segments were productive, according to an earlier analysis. Reportedly, TCR beta sequences accurately predicted HLA-A and HLA-B alleles in most subjects.

Worth noting for this clone: Its antigen is not known.

This CDR3 is 15 amino acids long. Trimming at V came to 2 bases and at J to 7 bases, leaving 7 bases not matched to a gene. Germline V gives CDR1 ENHRY, CDR2 SYGVKD. The primer mix had 60 Vbeta and 13 Jbeta primers. TCRdb keeps only in-frame clones here, not all; method: immunoSEQ multiplex PCR. The sample comprises approximately 52,000 clones, 65% to 85% of which are singletons, and more than 2.5% rests with the top ten. This rearrangement joins TRBV10-3 to TRBJ2-2, with 7 bases aligning to TRBD1. The origin of this receptor is a female donor in good health and CMV-seronegative. Material: PBMCs. Here the CDR3 DNA reads TGTGCCATCAGTGAGCACCAGGGGGTGAGCGGGGAGCTGTTTTTT. The encoded protein is CAISEHQGVSGELFF.